This T cell receptor beta chain was identified during a study of OX40 agonist ivuxolimab in advanced cancers. For the study at large: Partial responses, seen in three patients, involved one hepatocellular carcinoma and two cutaneous melanomas.

The germline gives CDR1 MNHEY, CDR2 SMNVEV (reference sequence). The V end was cut by 4 bases, the J end by 5 bases, with 17 bases between. The CDR3 runs 15 residues. Repertoires were generated with immunoSEQ multiplex PCR, while TCRdb's copy carries only in-frame clones and drops some. The repertoire holds 70,000 to 100,000 clones, with around 90% as singletons. The clonotype was recovered from an adult with an advanced solid tumor such as melanoma, head and neck, liver or kidney cancer. Material: CD4+ or CD8+ T cells sorted from blood, obtained in a trial of the OX40 agonist ivuxolimab. V is TRBV27 and J is TRBJ1-2, with D possibly TRBD1 on 5 matching bases. CDR3 in amino acids: CASSSSARGAYGYTF. CDR3 bases: TGTGCCAGCAGTTCGTCGGCGAGAGGGGCATATGGCTACACCTTC.